This T cell receptor (beta chain) was recovered during a study of Tregs in tolerant kidney transplant recipients. Whole-study context: Sorting of CD4+CD25+CD127- cells followed approximately 3-day belatacept mixed lymphocyte reactions, sometimes with roughly 5-day graft donor restimulation.

Note on this clone: The antigen is not known.

V lost 0 bases to trimming and J lost 4 bases; unmatched junction nucleotides: 4. Germline V gene lookup returns CDR1 SGHRS and CDR2 YFSETQ. The CDR3 runs 17 residues. The repertoire was sequenced with immunoSEQ multiplex PCR; TCRdb's copy has only in-frame clones and lacks some. The sample has approximately 17,000 clones, more than 60% seen once; the top ten hold more than 2.5%. The chain uses TRBV5-1 and TRBJ2-6; 10 nucleotides align to TRBD1. The origin of this receptor is a human donor in good health. Input material: Tregs from blood cultured with allogeneic cells. CDR3 sequence (DNA): TGCGCCAGCAGCTTGGGACAGGGGGCCTTCGGGGCCAACGTCCTGACTTTC. Its translation: CASSLGQGAFGANVLTF.